This entry concerns a single T cell receptor (beta chain). Both 60 Vbeta primers and 13 Jbeta primers went into the PCR. Method: immunoSEQ multiplex PCR; TCRdb's copy keeps in-frame clones and lacks some. Reported are roughly 200,000 clones; the ten largest clones contain around 1.1%. This record belongs to a study of cytomegalovirus exposure and HLA in healthy donors. CDR3 size: 14 residues. V lost 5 bases and J lost 7; bases outside the gene matches: 6. CDR1 and CDR2 from the germline V gene are MNHNS and SASEGT. Sequencing was performed on PBMCs. This clonotype originated in a girl aged 2 to 10 in good health and CMV-seropositive. The chain couples TRBV6-1 to TRBJ2-5; TRBD2 agrees at 11 bases. The CDR3 DNA is TGTGCCAGCAGTTCTAGCGGGAGGAGGGGGACCCAGTACTTC. This gives the protein CASSSSGRRGTQYF.